The present entry profiles one T cell receptor (beta chain) with its context. This entry comes from a study of blood T cell repertoires in COVID-19. Sequencing used immunoSEQ multiplex PCR; TCRdb keeps in-frame clones, though not all of them. The table lists some 530,000 clones, about 85% of them singletons. The CDR3 extends over 16 amino acids. Germline V gives CDR1 KGHSH, CDR2 LQKENI. With V trimmed by 1 base and J by 7 bases, 6 bases remained unmatched. Recovery among Cohort 3 donors was established by two negative PCRs, clearance, or symptom resolution. The sequencing input was PBMCs or T cells enriched from blood (not recorded which). This clonotype was sampled from a woman aged 60-75 years who had recovered from COVID-19. This chain connects TRBV18 to TRBJ1-6, with 8 bases matching TRBD1. The CDR3 loop is CASSPRGTGGNSPLHF. The DNA of the CDR3 is TGTGCCAGCTCACCACGAGGGACAGGAGGGAATTCACCCCTCCACTTT.